A single sample gave rise to the 25 T cell receptor beta chains below, sequenced in a study of early T cells in non-severe SARS-CoV-2 infection. TCRdb reprocessed the 5' RACE reads with MiXCR, giving one entry per CDR3 protein. The sample consists of approximately 84,000 distinct CDR3 sequences, about 13% of them appearing once. The sequenced material came from whole blood. These receptors all come from an adult who was a healthcare worker with PCR-confirmed SARS-CoV-2 infection or an uninfected control (not recorded which).

This chain connects TRBV19 to TRBJ1-5; 7 bases map to TRBD1. Germline V gene sequence: CDR1 LNHDA, CDR2 SQIVND (reference sequence). V was clipped by 8 bases and J by 7 bases; unmatched bases: 8. CDR3 size: 13 residues. In DNA form, the CDR3 reads TGTGCCAGTCGAGACAGGGACGAACAGCCCCAGCATTTT. It is translated as CASRDRDEQPQHF. Together with reference TRBV19 and TRBJ1-5, the CDR3 gives the full variable domain: DGGITQSPKYLFRKEGQNVTLSCEQNLNHDAMYWYRQDPGQGLRLIYYSQIVNDFQKGDIAEGYSVSREKKESFPLTVTSAQKNPTAFYLCASRDRDEQPQHFGDGTRLSIL.

This CDR3 reads CASSPGHSYEQYF. CDR3 DNA: TGTGCCAGCAGCCCAGGACACTCCTACGAGCAGTACTTC. The V and J genes are TRBV27 and TRBJ2-7, with D possibly TRBD1 on 5 matching bases. Germline CDR1 is MNHEY and CDR2 is SMNVEV (reference sequence). Trimming pared 6 bases from V and 0 bases from J, leaving 9 bases between. The CDR3 is made up of 13 amino acids.

The CDR3 DNA is TGTGCCAGCAGCCTCCTACTCCCAAGCCCGATATACAATGAGCAGTTCTTC. Translation gives CASSLLLPSPIYNEQFF. V is TRBV7-2 and J is TRBJ2-1; D is unclear. V dropped 5 bases and J dropped 4 bases, with 21 bases sitting between them. Per the germline V gene, CDR1 is SGHTA and CDR2 is FQGNSA. This CDR3 region has 17 residues.

This clonotype showed up just a few times. The J gene is TRBJ1-2, the V gene TRBV20-1; D ambiguous. Germline V gene data show CDR1 as DFQATT and CDR2 as SNEGSKA (reference sequence). The ends were cut back, 5 bases at V and 0 bases at J, with 10 bases in the middle. The CDR3 consists of 13 residues. This CDR3 is CSAGGSPNYGYTF. The CDR3 DNA sequence: TGCAGTGCTGGAGGGAGCCCTAACTATGGCTACACCTTC.

As regards this clonotype: Being one base from a much bigger clone, this may be a read error. This rearrangement joins TRBV28 to TRBJ1-2; no clear D gene. This CDR3 contains 12 residues. Germline loops: CDR1 MDHEN, CDR2 SYDVKM. V was clipped by 6 bases and J by 7 bases, with 12 bases between them. CDR3 residues: CASSRAPSGYTF. The CDR3 DNA reads as TGTGCCAGCAGCCGCGCGCCTAGTGGCTACACCTTC.

The chain employs TRBV28 and TRBJ1-1; unclear D gene. CDR1 and CDR2 from the germline V gene are MDHEN and SYDVKM. The V gene lost 6 bases and the J gene lost 1 base, with 6 bases spanning the gap. The CDR3 is 12 amino acids. This CDR3 is CASRNTNTEAFF. As DNA, the CDR3 is TGTGCCAGCAGGAACACGAACACTGAAGCTTTCTTT.

This clonotype showed up many times. The chain carries TRBV28 and TRBJ2-7; no reliable D call. Trimming cost V 3 bases and J 3 bases, with 9 bases left between them. Germline assignment: CDR1 MDHEN and CDR2 SYDVKM. CDR3 length: 13 residues. The chain's CDR3 is CASSFEPGYEQYF. The CDR3 region has the DNA TGTGCCAGCAGTTTCGAGCCTGGCTACGAGCAGTACTTC.

This rearrangement joins TRBV7-2 to TRBJ1-2; no clear D gene. This CDR3 is 15 amino acids long. V lost 1 base and J lost 3, with 12 bases in between. CDR1 is SGHTA and CDR2 is FQGNSA in the germline V gene. The CDR3 region has the DNA TGTGCCAGCAGCTTAGATGGGGAAGGATACTATGGCTACACCTTC. It yields the protein CASSLDGEGYYGYTF.

This clonotype was picked up many times. The chain combines TRBV5-1 with TRBJ1-1; 10 nucleotides line up with TRBD1. V trimming: 2 bases; J trimming: 0 bases; junction bases outside the gene matches: 7. Germline V CDR1 and CDR2: SGHRS, YFSETQ. CDR3 size: 17 residues. CDR3 residues: CASSFRDRGLMNTEAFF. CDR3 sequence (DNA): TGCGCCAGCAGCTTTCGGGACAGGGGCCTAATGAACACTGAAGCTTTCTTT. The full variable domain, with the rest looked up from reference TRBV5-1 and TRBJ1-1, is KAGVTQTPRYLIKTRGQQVTLSCSPISGHRSVSWYQQTPGQGLQFLFEYFSETQRNKGNFPGRFSGRQFSNSRSEMNVSTLELGDSALYLCASSFRDRGLMNTEAFFGQGTRLTVV.

The gene calls are TRBV4-1 and TRBJ1-2; D is possibly TRBD1 (6 bases). Germline assignment: CDR1 MGHRA and CDR2 YSYEKL. Between the trimmed V and J ends, which lost 3 bases and 5 bases, there was a span of 10 bases. CDR3 size: 13 residues. CDR3 sequence: CASSHYREYGYTF. CDR3 in DNA: TGCGCCAGCAGCCATTACAGGGAGTATGGCTACACCTTC.

There are many counts of this clonotype. The chain has TRBV2 and TRBJ2-7; tentatively, D is TRBD2 (6 bases). The CDR3 totals 16 residues. CDR1 SNHLY and CDR2 FYNNEI come from the germline V gene. V shed 6 bases and J shed 2 bases, with 20 bases lying between them. The CDR3 reads CASRSAASDFPYEQYF. The CDR3 nucleotides are TGTGCCAGCAGATCCGCCGCTAGCGACTTTCCCTACGAGCAGTACTTC.

The rearrangement uses TRBV20-1 and TRBJ1-1, with D possibly being TRBD1 (5 bases). V was clipped by 1 base and J by 0 bases, with 21 bases between them. The CDR3 runs 18 residues. Germline CDR1 reads DFQATT; CDR2 reads SNEGSKA (reference sequence). CDR3 nucleotides: TGCAGTGCTAGAGTTAATCTGGGATTAAGGGGTATGAACACTGAAGCTTTCTTT. It translates to CSARVNLGLRGMNTEAFF.

This clonotype has ten or more counts. The rearrangement joins TRBV7-9 to TRBJ2-1; 10 positions match TRBD1. J was trimmed by 7 bases and V by 2 bases; bases with no gene match: 8. The CDR3 contains 16 residues. Germline CDR1 SEHNR, CDR2 FQNEAQ (reference sequence). CDR3 DNA sequence: TGTGCCAGCAGCTTATCCGGGACAGGGGCAGGGAATGAGCAGTTCTTC. Translation: CASSLSGTGAGNEQFF.

The rearrangement uses TRBV3-1 and TRBJ1-1, with a weak D call TRBD1 (5 bases). Trimming removed 6 bases from V and 5 bases from J, with 10 bases in between. The CDR3 contains 12 residues. Germline assignment: CDR1 LGHDT and CDR2 YNNKEL (reference sequence). The CDR3 sequence: CASSRGWTEAFF. The CDR3 coding sequence is TGTGCCAGCAGTCGGGGCTGGACTGAAGCTTTCTTT.

V gene TRBV5-1 combines with J gene TRBJ1-2; 7 nucleotides match TRBD1. The CDR3 sequence is 17 residues long. The trim removed 4 bases at V and 1 base at J, leaving 13 bases unmatched. Germline CDR1 and CDR2: SGHRS and YFSETQ. The CDR3 nucleotides are TGCGCCAGCAGCCCTACAGGGGTTGGGGAGAATAACTATGGCTACACCTTC. Translated, it gives CASSPTGVGENNYGYTF.

This clonotype has ten or more counts. The chain uses TRBV2 and TRBJ1-1; D uncertain. The V gene's germline CDR1 is SNHLY and CDR2 FYNNEI. This CDR3 has 14 residues. Trimming left V 6 bases short and J 0 bases short, with 11 bases between. The CDR3, as DNA: TGTGCCAGCAGCGCTACCCGCATGAACACTGAAGCTTTCTTT. Its protein product is CASSATRMNTEAFF.

V is TRBV12-3 or TRBV12-4 and J is TRBJ1-1, with TRBD1 identical over 7 bases. The CDR3 has 14 amino acids. V lost 7 bases, J lost 6 bases, and 11 bases stayed unmatched. The CDR3 protein is CASTHRQGIAEAFF. The CDR3, as DNA: TGTGCCAGCACTCATCGACAGGGCATCGCTGAAGCTTTCTTT.

There are a few counts of this clonotype. The chain is built from TRBV2 and TRBJ1-1; D may be TRBD1 (6 bases). Trimming removed 0 bases at V and 6 bases at J, with 14 bases between. CDR3 length equals 15 residues. The germline V gene has CDR1 SNHLY and CDR2 FYNNEI. DNA of the CDR3: TGTGCCAGCAGTGAAGCTGGGGGGCTGACTCCTGAAGCTTTCTTT. This gives the protein CASSEAGGLTPEAFF.

This clonotype was observed a handful of times. V is TRBV11-1 and J is TRBJ1-1, with D hard to call. Germline V CDR1 and CDR2: SGHAT, FQDESV (reference sequence). There are 11 residues in the CDR3. Trimming took off 7 bases at V and 6 bases at J, with 9 bases between the two ends. CDR3 nucleotides: TGTGCCAGCACCGAGCGGGCTGAAGCTTTCTTT. Translated: CASTERAEAFF.

This clonotype was counted between two and nine times. The gene calls are TRBV7-2 and TRBJ2-7; D possibly corresponds to TRBD1 (6 bases). Germline CDR1 and CDR2: SGHTA and FQGNSA. The length of the CDR3 is 14 residues. V lost 3 bases and J lost 0, with 9 bases in between. The CDR3 bases are TGTGCCAGCAGCTTTGACAGGATCTCCTACGAGCAGTACTTC. Amino acid sequence: CASSFDRISYEQYF.

This clonotype was detected only a few times. The gene calls are TRBV2 and TRBJ1-2; no definite D call. Germline CDR1 and CDR2: SNHLY and FYNNEI. V was pared by 0 bases and J by 6 bases, with 20 bases between. The CDR3 runs 17 residues. CDR3 sequence reads: CASSEAGRWRFWNGYTF. Here the CDR3 DNA reads TGTGCCAGCAGTGAAGCAGGACGGTGGCGGTTCTGGAATGGCTACACCTTC.

This clonotype was observed a few times. The chain recombines TRBV29-1 with TRBJ1-1, with TRBD1 matching over 9 bases. Trimming took 7 bases from V and 3 from J; bases not matched to a gene: 6. CDR3 size: 13 residues. CDR1 is SQVTM, CDR2 ANQGSEA, per germline. CDR3 in DNA: TGCAGCGCCGAGCGGACAGGGGACACTGAAGCTTTCTTT. Encoded protein: CSAERTGDTEAFF.

This sequence joins TRBV2 and TRBJ1-2; 9 nucleotides agree with TRBD1. This CDR3 has 13 residues. J lost 7 bases, V lost 6 bases, and 6 bases had no gene match. Germline loops: CDR1 SNHLY, CDR2 FYNNEI. CDR3 DNA: TGTGCCAGCAGATGGGACAGGGAAAGTGGCTACACCTTC. It specifies CASRWDRESGYTF.

The chain links TRBV5-1 to TRBJ2-5, with 9 bases lining up with TRBD2. The CDR3 runs 14 residues. The germline V gene has CDR1 SGHRS and CDR2 YFSETQ. The V segment lost 0 bases and the J segment 6 bases; nucleotides outside the gene matches: 3. The CDR3 coding sequence is TGCGCCAGCAGCTTGGCTAGCGGGAAAAAGACCCAGTACTTC. Protein product: CASSLASGKKTQYF.

Only a few counts were recorded for this clonotype. The chain employs TRBV28 and TRBJ2-4; 7 positions match TRBD1. This CDR3 is built from 17 residues. J gave up 8 bases and V 2 bases, and 15 bases lay outside the gene matches. Germline V gene lookup returns CDR1 MDHEN and CDR2 SYDVKM. The CDR3 DNA reads as TGTGCCAGCAGTTTAATGGGGAAAGGGACAGTCCGGGACATTCAGTACTTC. It codes for CASSLMGKGTVRDIQYF.